The 29 T cell receptor beta chains given below trace back to one sample, sequenced in a study. TCRdb independently ran MiXCR on the 5' RACE reads; one entry per CDR3 protein. The top ten hold roughly 3.6% of the sample, which has 9,400 or so distinct CDR3 sequences, about 16% seen once. Sequencing was done on a sample of memory CD4+ T cells sorted from blood. Subset reported: memory CD4+ T cells, CD4+CD45RO+CD25-. These TCRs come from a female donor with breast cancer.

Relative to its sample, this clonotype is medium-sized. The chain recombines TRBV29-1 with TRBJ2-7; 9 nucleotides agree with TRBD1. This CDR3 is 14 amino acids long. Germline CDR1 SQVTM, CDR2 ANQGSEA. The J segment lost 5 bases and the V segment lost 6 bases, leaving 11 bases of the junction unmatched. The CDR3 loop is CSVSPGQGSNEQYF. Written as DNA, the CDR3 is TGCAGCGTATCCCCGGGACAGGGTTCCAACGAGCAGTACTTC.

Comment on this clonotype: This may arise from a read error, as a much more abundant clone is one base away. The genes are TRBV27 and TRBJ1-2; tentatively, D is TRBD1 (6 bases). V was clipped by 10 bases and J by 6 bases, with 18 bases between them. Germline V gene data show CDR1 as MNHEY and CDR2 as SMNVEV (reference sequence). This CDR3 is 13 amino acids long. The DNA of the CDR3 is TGTGCCACCCGGCGGGGGGGGGCCGATGGCTACACCTTC. Translated, it gives CATRRGGADGYTF.

J is TRBJ2-1 and V is TRBV7-3, with 9 bases matching TRBD2. The junction had 10 bases not matched to a gene; V was cut back by 8 bases and J by 8 bases. The CDR3 is made up of 14 amino acids. The germline V gene has CDR1 SGHTA and CDR2 FQGTGA. DNA of the CDR3: TGTGCCAGCTCCCGGGCGGGGGGGGTAGATGAGCAGTTCTTC. Encoded protein: CASSRAGGVDEQFF.

The gene calls are TRBV7-8 and TRBJ2-7; possibly TRBD2 for D (7 bases). V lost 0 bases and J 2 bases, leaving 17 bases between the germline ends. Germline V lookup: CDR1 SGHVS, CDR2 FQNEAQ. The CDR3 length is 17 residues. CDR3 nucleotides: TGTGCCAGCAGCTTAGCGGGGGGGCAGGGACCGACCTACGAGCAGTACTTC. It codes for CASSLAGGQGPTYEQYF.

The chain carries TRBV20-1 and TRBJ2-3; TRBD1 matches at 9 bases. Per germline, CDR1 DFQATT and CDR2 SNEGSKA (reference sequence). This CDR3 comprises 16 residues. V dropped 6 bases and J dropped 1; count of bases not matched to a gene: 11. CDR3 DNA sequence: TGCAGTGCAACCAACGTGGGGACAGGGCGCACAGATACGCAGTATTTT. It encodes CSATNVGTGRTDTQYF.

This clonotype was counted many times. V usage is TRBV14 and J usage is TRBJ2-7; the D is unclear. Germline V gene lookup returns CDR1 SGHDN and CDR2 FVKESK. The CDR3 is 13 residues long. V lost 4 bases and J 0 bases, leaving 7 bases between the germline ends. The CDR3 DNA sequence: TGTGCCAGCAGCCTACAGTCCTCCTACGAGCAGTACTTC. Translating it yields CASSLQSSYEQYF.

V usage is TRBV28 and J usage is TRBJ2-1, with D perhaps assigned TRBD1 or TRBD2 (5 bases each). The CDR3 loop spans 15 amino acids. Per germline, CDR1 MDHEN and CDR2 SYDVKM. Trimming left V 3 bases short and J 5 bases short, with 14 bases between. The CDR3 DNA follows: TGTGCCAGCAGTTTGAGGGGAATAGCCCACAATGAGCAGTTCTTC. It translates to CASSLRGIAHNEQFF.

This clonotype is termed medium-sized (0.01 to 0.1%). V and J are TRBV20-1 and TRBJ2-3, with 9 bases that match TRBD2. CDR3 length equals 14 residues. Germline assignment: CDR1 DFQATT and CDR2 SNEGSKA (reference sequence). Germline trimming cut 3 bases from V and 0 bases from J; bases unmatched to any gene: 1. The CDR3 here is CSASTSGSTDTQYF. The DNA of the CDR3 is TGCAGTGCTAGTACTAGCGGGAGCACAGATACGCAGTATTTT.

This clonotype was seen only a few times. One junction end does not reproduce the germline sequence, and a read error may be involved. This CDR3 is CASSPSQGTQYF. The CDR3 DNA sequence: TGTGCCAGCTCCCCCTCACAAGGGACCCAGTACTTC. The chain is built from TRBV18 and TRBJ2-5; no clear D. There are 12 residues in the CDR3. The germline V gene has CDR1 KGHSH and CDR2 LQKENI. Using reference TRBV18 and TRBJ2-5 for the parts outside the CDR3, the full variable domain is NAGVMQNPRHLVRRRGQEARLRCSPMKGHSHVYWYRQLPEEGLKFMVYLQKENIIDESGMPKERFSAEFPKEGPSILRIQQVVRGDSAAYFCASSPSQGTQYFGPGTRLLVL.

The V gene is TRBV4-2, the J gene TRBJ2-3; TRBD2 agrees at 10 bases. Losses at the gene ends were 0 bases for V and 10 bases for J; bases not matched to a gene: 7. Germline loops: CDR1 LGHNA, CDR2 YNFKEQ. This CDR3 has 15 residues. CDR3 coding DNA: TGTGCCAGCAGCCAAGATGGGACTAGCGCCGAGGCGCAGTATTTT. Amino acids: CASSQDGTSAEAQYF.

This clonotype was detected many times. One base away lies a much larger clone, so this may be a sequencing read error. This rearrangement joins TRBV6-1 to TRBJ1-1; a weak D match, TRBD1 (5 bases). The CDR3 extends over 14 amino acids. Trimming removed 7 bases from V and 2 bases from J, with 14 bases in between. Germline V lookup: CDR1 MNHNS, CDR2 SASEGT. The CDR3 DNA is TGTGCCAGCATTATCAGCAGGGTCAACACTGAAGCTTTCTTT. It yields the protein CASIISRVNTEAFF.

In the case of this clonotype: A much larger clonotype is one base distant, so this may be a read error. This rearrangement joins TRBV6-2 or TRBV6-3 to TRBJ1-5; no definite D call. CDR3 length equals 15 residues. V lost 8 bases to trimming and J lost 2 bases, with 16 bases between them. Germline V gives CDR1 MNHEY, CDR2 SVGEGT. The CDR3 bases are TGTGCCAGCGGTACCCGGGGAAAGGGCAATCAGCCCCAGCATTTT. Protein product: CASGTRGKGNQPQHF.

The V gene is TRBV4-3, the J gene TRBJ2-6, with a weak D call TRBD1 (5 bases). Germline CDR1 reads LGHNA; CDR2 reads YSLEER. CDR3 length: 15 residues. Trimming pared 1 base from V and 8 bases from J, leaving 12 bases between. CDR3 sequence: CASSQVAPGSNVLTF. CDR3 coding DNA: TGCGCCAGCAGCCAAGTGGCGCCAGGGTCCAACGTCCTGACTTTC.

As for this clonotype: Without the conserved terminal phenylalanine or tryptophan, this CDR3 likely stems from a read error. The DNA is omitted, as the CDR3 cannot be located on it reliably, and the CDR3 follows TCRdb's listing. The CDR3 loop is CASSSWQGATEAVL. J is TRBJ1-1 and V is TRBV19; the table's D gene call, TRBD1, was not cross checked with the DNA. Germline loops: CDR1 LNHDA, CDR2 SQIVND (reference sequence). 14 amino acids form the CDR3, both terminal residues included.

In this sample, this clonotype is medium-sized. This chain joins TRBV30 and TRBJ1-2, with D unclear. The V and J ends lost 2 bases and 4 bases respectively, with 11 bases between them. Germline loops: CDR1 GTSNPN, CDR2 SVGIG (reference sequence). The CDR3 covers 13 residues. In DNA, the CDR3 is TGTGCCTGGAGTAGGGAATCGAGCTATGGCTACACCTTC. This sequence encodes CAWSRESSYGYTF.

Judged by abundance, this clonotype is medium-sized. The chain recombines TRBV7-2 with TRBJ2-2; 8 bases are a match to TRBD1. This CDR3 contains 15 residues. The junction had 6 bases not matched to a gene; V was cut back by 5 bases and J by 4 bases. Germline-derived CDR1 and CDR2 are SGHTA and FQGNSA. CDR3 sequence: CASSRSGQATGELFF. CDR3 coding DNA: TGTGCCAGCAGCCGTTCGGGACAGGCCACCGGGGAGCTGTTTTTT.

This clonotype is judged medium-sized. The rearrangement links TRBV6-2 or TRBV6-3 to TRBJ2-7, with TRBD1 as a possible D gene (7 bases). CDR1 and CDR2 from the germline V gene are MNHEY and SVGEGT. CDR3 length: 14 amino acids. The V end was cut by 6 bases, the J end by 0 bases, with 12 bases between. The CDR3 sequence: CASRRDSFSYEQYF. The CDR3 DNA sequence: TGTGCCAGCAGGCGGGACAGCTTCTCCTACGAGCAGTACTTC.

This clonotype was detected ten times or more. This chain joins TRBV6-1 and TRBJ2-2; unclear D gene. Germline CDR1 MNHNS, CDR2 SASEGT. V dropped 2 bases and J dropped 6 bases, with 13 bases sitting between them. This CDR3 region has 15 residues. CDR3 sequence (DNA): TGTGCCAGCAGTGAATCTAGGGTGAGAGCCGGGGAGCTGTTTTTT. As protein: CASSESRVRAGELFF.

This chain joins TRBV29-1 and TRBJ2-3, with a tentative D call TRBD2 (6 bases). The V and J ends lost 0 bases and 3 bases respectively, with 19 bases between them. The CDR3 is 17 amino acids. CDR1 and CDR2 (germline): SQVTM, ANQGSEA. CDR3 in DNA: TGCAGCGTTGAAGACCCAGGTGGAACTAGCCAAACAGATACGCAGTATTTT. Translated: CSVEDPGGTSQTDTQYF.

The table lists this clonotype with a few counts. The rearrangement joins TRBV30 to TRBJ1-5; perhaps TRBD1 as D (5 bases). CDR3 length: 13 amino acids. Deletions cut 8 bases from V and 5 bases from J, with 16 bases between. Germline-derived CDR1 and CDR2 are GTSNPN and SVGIG (reference sequence). Written as DNA, the CDR3 is TGTGCCCCGGCAGGACGGGGACATCAGCCCCAGCATTTT. It is translated as CAPAGRGHQPQHF.

This clonotype is labeled medium-sized. The chain combines TRBV20-1 with TRBJ2-2, with 10 bases fitting TRBD1. J gave up 1 base and V 6 bases, and 2 bases lay outside the gene matches. The germline V gene has CDR1 DFQATT and CDR2 SNEGSKA (reference sequence). The CDR3 is made up of 14 amino acids. CDR3 nucleotide sequence: TGCAGTGCGCGGACAGGGGGGAACACCGGGGAGCTGTTTTTT. Translation: CSARTGGNTGELFF.

This clonotype is labeled medium-sized (0.01 to 0.1%). This sequence joins TRBV7-2 and TRBJ2-1; tentative D call: TRBD1 (5 bases). Germline assignment: CDR1 SGHTA and CDR2 FQGNSA. This CDR3 spans 15 amino acids. Trimming removed 5 bases at V and 7 bases at J, with 18 bases between. The CDR3: CASSKAQGIWNEQFF. The CDR3 bases are TGTGCCAGCAGCAAGGCCCAGGGAATATGGAATGAGCAGTTCTTC.

There are a few counts of this clonotype. Being one base from a much bigger clone, this may be a read error. The chain has TRBV5-1 and TRBJ1-1; 7 bases agree with TRBD1. The V and J ends lost 4 bases and 4 bases, in that order; junction bases with no gene match: 7. From germline, CDR1 is SGHRS and CDR2 YFSETQ. CDR3 length: 14 residues. CDR3 amino acids: CASSGRGMGTEAFF. The CDR3 DNA follows: TGCGCCAGCAGCGGCAGGGGGATGGGCACTGAAGCTTTCTTT.

This clonotype was seen many times. The V call is TRBV5-1, the J call TRBJ2-7, with 7 bases that match TRBD1. V gave up 0 bases and J gave up 3 bases; unmatched junction bases: 6. The CDR3 has 15 residues. Germline CDR1 reads SGHRS; CDR2 reads YFSETQ. The CDR3: CASSLDATGHYEQYF. The CDR3 nucleotides read TGCGCCAGCAGCTTGGATGCGACAGGGCACTACGAGCAGTACTTC.

This clonotype has only a few counts. The gene calls are TRBV3-1 and TRBJ2-1; 11 nucleotides align to TRBD2. Germline lookup yields CDR1 LGHDT and CDR2 YNNKEL (reference sequence). CDR3 length equals 13 residues. The junction had 2 bases not matched to a gene; V was cut back by 4 bases and J by 9 bases. The CDR3 sequence: CASSRGTSGEQFF. The CDR3 DNA follows: TGTGCCAGCAGCCGCGGGACTAGCGGTGAGCAGTTCTTC.

This clonotype is medium-sized in the sample. The J gene is TRBJ2-7, the V gene TRBV12-3 or TRBV12-4; D might be TRBD2 (5 bases). V was clipped by 3 bases and J by 4 bases, with 10 bases between them. The CDR3 runs 13 residues. CDR3 sequence: CASSFDGEYEQYF. The CDR3 DNA sequence: TGTGCCAGCAGTTTCGACGGGGAATACGAGCAGTACTTC.

For this clonotype: This may be a read error, as it is one base from a much larger clone. V is TRBV5-1 and J is TRBJ1-6; no definite D call. Germline CDR1 and CDR2: SGHRS and YFSETQ. CDR3 length: 14 amino acids. V lost 0 bases to trimming and J lost 11 bases, with 12 bases between them. This chain's CDR3 is CASSLERRNPPLHF. In nucleotides, the CDR3 is TGCGCCAGCAGCTTGGAGCGGCGGAATCCACCCCTCCACTTT.

This clonotype is medium-sized in the sample. The chain combines TRBV7-9 with TRBJ1-1; the D gene is possibly TRBD1 (5 bases). V lost 6 bases and J lost 4, with 12 bases in between. Germline CDR1 and CDR2: SEHNR and FQNEAQ (reference sequence). The length of the CDR3 is 13 residues. The CDR3 DNA is TGTGCCAGCAGTCCAGGGAGAGCCACTGAAGCTTTCTTT. As protein: CASSPGRATEAFF.

In its sample, this clonotype is medium-sized. An end of the junction differs from the germline gene, which may be a read error. V and J are TRBV7-7 and TRBJ1-1; no clear D gene. CDR3 size: 13 residues. CDR1 and CDR2 (germline): SSHAT, FNYEAQ (reference sequence). The CDR3, as DNA: TGTGCTAGCAGCTTAGAATGGGGCACTGAAGCTTTCTTT. Translation gives CASSLEWGTEAFF.